Listed here are 16 T cell receptor beta chains from one sample, sequenced in a study of identical twins. TCRdb itself ran the 5' RACE reads through MiXCR, one entry per CDR3 protein. The sample contains more than 650,000 distinct CDR3 sequences, roughly 6% of which appear only once. The sequenced sample was naive T cells sorted from blood. All receptors derive from a man in his late teens or twenties in good health.

This clonotype was found many times. The V and J genes are TRBV29-1 and TRBJ1-1; D gene unclear. V lost 4 bases and J 4 bases, leaving 16 bases between the germline ends. CDR3 size: 14 residues. From germline, CDR1 is SQVTM and CDR2 ANQGSEA. This CDR3 reads CSVVGGFSGTEAFF. The CDR3 nucleotides read TGCAGCGTTGTGGGAGGGTTCAGCGGCACTGAAGCTTTCTTT.

This chain uses TRBV4-2 with TRBJ2-5; D is possibly TRBD1 (5 bases). CDR3 length: 16 amino acids. Germline CDR1 is LGHNA and CDR2 is YNFKEQ. V was shortened by 3 bases and J by 5 bases, with 19 bases between the two germline ends. CDR3 coding DNA: TGTGCCAGCAGCCAGGGTACAGGCGAAAACCGGGAGACCCAGTACTTC. Translated: CASSQGTGENRETQYF.

This clonotype was seen ten or more times. The chain has TRBV20-1 and TRBJ1-1; D gene uncertain. Germline V CDR1 and CDR2: DFQATT, SNEGSKA (reference sequence). The CDR3 loop spans 13 amino acids. Trimming pared 6 bases from V and 1 base from J, leaving 12 bases between. The CDR3 sequence is CSARRLGNTEAFF. The CDR3 DNA reads as TGCAGTGCCCGAAGGCTTGGGAACACTGAAGCTTTCTTT.

This clonotype was seen ten or more times. The chain combines TRBV27 with TRBJ1-2, with D possibly matching TRBD1 (5 bases). Germline V gene data show CDR1 as MNHEY and CDR2 as SMNVEV (reference sequence). The CDR3 length is 15 residues. Trimming left V 1 base short and J 8 bases short, with 17 bases between. This chain's CDR3 is CASSLLGGDSSGYTF. CDR3 nucleotide sequence: TGTGCCAGCAGTTTATTGGGGGGAGATTCATCGGGCTACACCTTC.

This clonotype was picked up many times. This chain joins TRBV5-8 and TRBJ2-3; 10 bases agree with TRBD2. The J segment lost 7 bases and the V segment lost 3 bases, leaving 5 bases of the junction unmatched. The length of the CDR3 is 14 residues. Per germline, CDR1 SGHTS and CDR2 YDEGEE. CDR3 sequence (DNA): TGTGCCAGCAGCTACCTAGCGGGAGTCTATACGCAGTATTTT. Translating it yields CASSYLAGVYTQYF.

The V call is TRBV20-1, the J call TRBJ2-1; 14 bases fit TRBD2. Per the germline V gene, CDR1 is DFQATT and CDR2 is SNEGSKA (reference sequence). V dropped 1 base and J dropped 1; count of bases not matched to a gene: 6. The CDR3 length is 18 residues. This CDR3 is CSARVGTSGSPSYNEQFF. The CDR3 DNA reads TGCAGTGCTAGAGTCGGGACTAGCGGGAGTCCGTCCTACAATGAGCAGTTCTTC.

At least ten counts were recorded for this clonotype. This chain uses TRBV4-1 with TRBJ2-2; either TRBD1 or TRBD2 may fit D (5 bases each). The CDR3 totals 17 residues. V shed 3 bases and J shed 3 bases, with 17 bases lying between them. Germline CDR1 and CDR2: MGHRA and YSYEKL. The CDR3 DNA reads as TGCGCCAGCAGCCACGTCTGGGGGAGATCTCACACCGGGGAGCTGTTTTTT. Amino acids: CASSHVWGRSHTGELFF.

This clonotype was observed at least ten times. The chain recombines TRBV12-3 or TRBV12-4 with TRBJ2-5, with TRBD2 matching 8 bases. CDR3 length: 14 amino acids. V lost 5 bases to trimming and J lost 3 bases; unmatched junction nucleotides: 5. CDR3 sequence (DNA): TGTGCCAGCAGTGAGGGACTAGTGGAAGAGACCCAGTACTTC. It codes for CASSEGLVEETQYF.

This clonotype has more than one count but fewer than ten. The chain recombines TRBV27 with TRBJ1-1; possibly TRBD1 for D (6 bases). The germline V and J ends were trimmed by 3 bases and 4 bases, with 15 bases remaining between them. CDR1 and CDR2 from the germline V gene are MNHEY and SMNVEV (reference sequence). There are 15 residues in the CDR3. CDR3 sequence reads: CASSLGGPAGTEAFF. In nucleotides, the CDR3 is TGTGCCAGCAGTTTGGGGGGGCCGGCCGGCACTGAAGCTTTCTTT.

Concerning this clonotype: It may be a read error: a sequence one base away is much more abundant. The chain carries TRBV6-1 and TRBJ2-1, with D perhaps TRBD2 (7 bases). The CDR3 spans 14 residues. Germline CDR1 reads MNHNS; CDR2 reads SASEGT. The CDR3 bases are TGTACCAGCAGTGAGGCGGGGGCTAACAATGAGCAGTTCTTC. It translates to CTSSEAGANNEQFF.

This clonotype was observed at least ten times. The chain recombines TRBV5-5 with TRBJ2-3; D is undetermined. CDR1 is SGHKS, CDR2 YYEKEE, per germline (reference sequence). The V and J ends lost 2 bases and 9 bases respectively, with 13 bases between them. CDR3 size: 13 residues. The CDR3 region is CASSLALGLTQYF. CDR3 sequence (DNA): TGTGCCAGCAGCTTAGCTCTGGGGTTAACGCAGTATTTT.

This clonotype was counted only a few times. The chain employs TRBV20-1 and TRBJ2-3; 9 bases agree with TRBD2. V was clipped by 6 bases and J by 6 bases; unmatched bases: 10. The CDR3 is 14 amino acids. Germline values: CDR1 DFQATT, CDR2 SNEGSKA (reference sequence). CDR3 sequence reads: CSADLSGSRDTQYF. For the CDR3, the DNA is TGCAGTGCCGACCTTAGCGGGAGCCGGGATACGCAGTATTTT.

V gene TRBV7-7 combines with J gene TRBJ1-1; the match to TRBD1 covers 7 bases. The V gene end was trimmed by 5 bases and the J gene end by 4 bases; junction bases not matched to a gene: 4. CDR3 length: 13 residues. Germline-derived CDR1 and CDR2 are SSHAT and FNYEAQ (reference sequence). The CDR3 sequence: CASSRRQGTEAFF. Here the CDR3 DNA reads TGTGCCAGCAGCCGTCGACAGGGCACTGAAGCTTTCTTT.

J is TRBJ1-2 and V is TRBV7-9; D perhaps matches TRBD1 (6 bases). This CDR3 region has 11 residues. Germline CDR1 SEHNR, CDR2 FQNEAQ (reference sequence). V was trimmed by 5 bases and J by 9 bases, leaving 10 bases between them. CDR3 sequence (DNA): TGTGCCAGCAGCCAGGGACAAAGCTACACCTTC. Its protein product is CASSQGQSYTF.

This clonotype was recorded a few times. This chain connects TRBV7-8 to TRBJ2-1; unclear D gene. This CDR3 has 16 amino acids. Germline lookup yields CDR1 SGHVS and CDR2 FQNEAQ. The V end was cut by 3 bases, the J end by 4 bases, with 16 bases between. The CDR3 is CASSLEFRPLYNEQFF. The CDR3 coding sequence is TGTGCCAGCAGCTTGGAGTTTCGGCCCCTTTACAATGAGCAGTTCTTC. Variable domain in full (rest from reference TRBV7-8 and TRBJ2-1): GAGVSQSPRYKVAKRGQDVALRCDPISGHVSLFWYQQALGQGPEFLTYFQNEAQLDKSGLPSDRFFAERPEGSVSTLKIQRTQQEDSAVYLCASSLEFRPLYNEQFFGPGTRLTVL.

This clonotype came up many times. This sequence joins TRBV12-3 or TRBV12-4 and TRBJ2-1, with TRBD2 identical over 12 bases. The CDR3 has 17 amino acids. The ends lost 0 bases at V and 3 bases at J; junction bases unmatched: 3. The CDR3 DNA follows: TGTGCCAGCAGTTTAGCGACTAGCGGGAGATTCTACAATGAGCAGTTCTTC. Translated: CASSLATSGRFYNEQFF.